Shown below are 21 T cell receptor beta chains from a single sample sequenced in a study of CD8 T cells in Susac syndrome. Random hexamers primed reverse transcription of about 0.45 to 1 ug RNA. One entry per CDR3 protein results from TCRdb running MiXCR on the immunoSEQ multiplex PCR reads. The sample holds 95,000 to 150,000 distinct CDR3 sequences; just under 95% are singletons and the top ten take 0.25% to 0.3%. Sequencing input: CD8+ T cells from PBMCs. The receptors shown here come from a human donor with Susac syndrome.

This chain joins TRBV5-6 and TRBJ1-2, with D unclear. Germline CDR1 SGHDT, CDR2 YYEEEE. The CDR3 totals 11 residues. Trimming removed 1 base from V and 13 bases from J, with 11 bases in between. This chain's CDR3 is CASSLSGIRTF. CDR3 in DNA: TGTGCCAGCAGCTTGTCCGGAATTCGCACCTTC.

The chain recombines TRBV2 with TRBJ2-5; TRBD1 agrees at 8 bases. The CDR3 is 14 residues long. Germline V gene data show CDR1 as SNHLY and CDR2 as FYNNEI. V lost 7 bases to trimming and J lost 2 bases; unmatched junction nucleotides: 6. This CDR3 reads CASIGRGLQETQYF. In DNA, the CDR3 is TGTGCCAGCATAGGCAGGGGGCTTCAAGAGACCCAGTACTTC.

This chain uses TRBV30 with TRBJ2-7; tentatively, D is TRBD1 (6 bases). The CDR3 is made up of 14 amino acids. CDR1 is GTSNPN and CDR2 is SVGIG in the germline V gene (reference sequence). V lost 6 bases and J lost 1, with 16 bases in between. The CDR3: CACHDRTLSYEQYF. The CDR3, as DNA: TGTGCCTGCCACGACAGGACCTTGTCCTACGAGCAGTACTTC.

This clonotype was seen only once. The chain has TRBV20-1 and TRBJ2-7, with 9 bases matching TRBD1. The length of the CDR3 is 15 residues. Germline V lookup: CDR1 DFQATT, CDR2 SNEGSKA (reference sequence). The V and J ends lost 5 bases and 2 bases, in that order; junction bases with no gene match: 10. The CDR3 DNA is TGCAGTGCTCCCCGGGACAGGGAAGGACCCTACGAGCAGTACTTC. As protein: CSAPRDREGPYEQYF.

J is TRBJ2-7 and V is TRBV6-5, with D possibly being TRBD1 (5 bases). V lost 5 bases and J 2 bases, leaving 13 bases between the germline ends. This CDR3 region has 14 residues. CDR1 MNHEY and CDR2 SVGAGI come from the germline V gene. As DNA, the CDR3 is TGTGCCAGCAGTATCCCAGGGATCCCCTACGAGCAGTACTTC. Protein: CASSIPGIPYEQYF.

The chain employs TRBV4-2 and TRBJ2-6; D gene uncertain. Looked up from germline, CDR1 is LGHNA and CDR2 is YNFKEQ. The CDR3 consists of 17 residues. V gave up 2 bases and J gave up 0 bases, with 11 bases separating them. The CDR3 sequence is CASSQQIWSSGANVLTF. The CDR3 DNA follows: TGTGCCAGCAGCCAACAAATTTGGAGCTCTGGGGCCAACGTCCTGACTTTC.

The CDR3 sequence is CASSLTQGYSPLHF. Here the CDR3 DNA reads TGTGCCAGCAGCTTAACACAGGGTTATTCACCCCTCCACTTT. The chain uses TRBV5-6 and TRBJ1-6; TRBD1 might be the D (6 bases). Germline-derived CDR1 and CDR2 are SGHDT and YYEEEE. This CDR3 is 14 amino acids long. Deletions cut 2 bases from V and 8 bases from J, with 11 bases between.

The chain is built from TRBV4-1 and TRBJ1-6; TRBD1 matches 10 bases. The CDR3 has 16 amino acids. Trimming cost V 2 bases and J 5 bases; bases outside gene matches: 3. CDR1 and CDR2 from the germline V gene are MGHRA and YSYEKL. The DNA of the CDR3 is TGCGCCAGCAGCCAACGAGGGACAGGGGATAATTCACCCCTCCACTTT. This gives the protein CASSQRGTGDNSPLHF.

V is TRBV20-1 and J is TRBJ1-4; no definite D call. The CDR3 totals 15 residues. Looked up from germline, CDR1 is DFQATT and CDR2 is SNEGSKA (reference sequence). The V gene lost 0 bases and the J gene lost 8 bases, with 16 bases spanning the gap. The CDR3 region is CSARDRKEPVEKLFF. The CDR3 nucleotides read TGCAGTGCTAGAGATCGGAAAGAGCCGGTAGAAAAACTGTTTTTT.

The gene calls are TRBV12-3 or TRBV12-4 and TRBJ2-1, with 7 nucleotides matching TRBD2. V dropped 9 bases and J dropped 7; count of bases not matched to a gene: 3. CDR3 size: 11 residues. The CDR3 protein is CASGTINEQFF. The CDR3, as DNA: TGTGCCAGTGGGACTATTAATGAGCAGTTCTTC.

This clonotype was seen a single time. V gene TRBV5-1 combines with J gene TRBJ2-7; D uncertain. The germline CDR1 and CDR2 sequences are SGHRS and YFSETQ. Deletions cut 0 bases from V and 6 bases from J, with 10 bases between. This CDR3 spans 13 amino acids. CDR3 sequence: CASSLDWQVEQYF. The CDR3 region has the DNA TGCGCCAGCAGCTTGGATTGGCAGGTCGAGCAGTACTTC.

Concerning this clonotype: One end of the junction varies from germline; a read error may be responsible. The gene calls are TRBV29-1 and TRBJ2-1; D is uncertain. The CDR3 extends over 9 amino acids. The V gene's germline CDR1 is SQVTM and CDR2 ANQGSEA. For the CDR3, the DNA is TGCAGCGTTGAAGGATCCCAACTCTTC. Encoded protein: CSVEGSQLF.

The chain has TRBV20-1 and TRBJ2-2; 7 bases map to TRBD1. The germline CDR1 and CDR2 sequences are DFQATT and SNEGSKA (reference sequence). This CDR3 is built from 13 residues. V lost 6 bases to trimming and J lost 0 bases; unmatched junction nucleotides: 1. The CDR3 spells CSAGQANTGELFF. For the CDR3, the DNA is TGCAGTGCCGGACAGGCGAACACCGGGGAGCTGTTTTTT.

The V and J genes are TRBV30 and TRBJ2-1, with TRBD1 identical over 7 bases. CDR1 is GTSNPN, CDR2 SVGIG, per germline (reference sequence). Trimming cost V 0 bases and J 9 bases; bases outside gene matches: 5. The CDR3 length is 13 residues. CDR3 DNA: TGTGCCTGGAGTGTAACAGGGGCGGTTGAGCAGTTCTTC. Its protein is CAWSVTGAVEQFF. Together with reference TRBV30 and TRBJ2-1, the CDR3 gives the full variable domain: SQTIHQWPATLVQPVGSPLSLECTVEGTSNPNLYWYRQAAGRGLQLLFYSVGIGQISSEVPQNLSASRPQDRQFILSSKKLLLSDSGFYLCAWSVTGAVEQFFGPGTRLTVL.

J is TRBJ2-3 and V is TRBV6-2 or TRBV6-3, with D unresolved. The CDR3 extends over 13 amino acids. Germline-derived CDR1 and CDR2 are MNHEY and SVGEGT. Trimming took off 6 bases at V and 6 bases at J, with 13 bases between the two ends. The CDR3 DNA is TGTGCCAGCAGCCTGGACCTGCAGGATACGCAGTATTTT. Protein product: CASSLDLQDTQYF.

The chain carries TRBV29-1 and TRBJ1-1; D remains ambiguous. Germline V lookup: CDR1 SQVTM, CDR2 ANQGSEA. Trimming pared 8 bases from V and 6 bases from J, leaving 13 bases between. The CDR3 extends over 11 amino acids. The CDR3: CSTIAEPEAFF. The CDR3 DNA is TGCAGCACAATCGCGGAACCTGAAGCTTTCTTT.

This chain connects TRBV7-2 to TRBJ2-1; a weak D match, TRBD1 (6 bases). The CDR3 is made up of 15 amino acids. The V gene's germline CDR1 is SGHTA and CDR2 FQGNSA. V lost 7 bases, J lost 3 bases, and 16 bases lay in between. As DNA, the CDR3 is TGTGCCAGCACCCTAAATACAGGGTTCTACAATGAGCAGTTCTTC. Its protein is CASTLNTGFYNEQFF.

The V call is TRBV12-3 or TRBV12-4, the J call TRBJ2-1; 16 nucleotides match TRBD2. The junction had 8 bases not matched to a gene; V was cut back by 7 bases and J by 2 bases. The CDR3 consists of 18 residues. The CDR3 nucleotides are TGTGCCAGCACCACGGGACTAGCGGGGGGGCCTACCTACAATGAGCAGTTCTTC. It yields the protein CASTTGLAGGPTYNEQFF.

The rearrangement links TRBV5-1 to TRBJ2-1; TRBD2 matches 11 bases. Trimming cost V 4 bases and J 5 bases; bases outside gene matches: 8. Germline V lookup: CDR1 SGHRS, CDR2 YFSETQ. CDR3 size: 16 residues. CDR3 sequence reads: CASSPRLAGRHNEQFF. For the CDR3, the DNA is TGCGCCAGCAGCCCCCGACTAGCGGGGAGGCACAATGAGCAGTTCTTC.

In its sample, this clonotype was seen once. The rearrangement links TRBV7-8 to TRBJ2-7; D possibly corresponds to TRBD1 (6 bases). The CDR3 runs 14 residues. Germline loops: CDR1 SGHVS, CDR2 FQNEAQ. Trimming took 5 bases from V and 5 from J, leaving 16 bases between them. CDR3 in amino acids: CASSPPQGGDEQYF. CDR3 coding DNA: TGTGCCAGCAGCCCACCACAGGGCGGCGACGAGCAGTACTTC.

The chain recombines TRBV7-8 with TRBJ2-5, with 8 nucleotides matching TRBD2. Germline V gives CDR1 SGHVS, CDR2 FQNEAQ. The length of the CDR3 is 15 residues. V was clipped by 5 bases and J by 6 bases; unmatched bases: 11. The CDR3 region is CASSPTSGGLQTQYF. The CDR3, as DNA: TGTGCCAGCAGCCCTACAAGCGGGGGCCTTCAGACCCAGTACTTC.